Listed here are 2 T cell receptor beta chains from one sample, sequenced in a study of CXCR3-negative and CXCR3-positive naive CD8 T cells. Findings and caveats of the study: Hydrophobicity of TRB CDR3s was greater in CXCR3-positive naive cells than in CXCR3-negative naive cells.

All TRB cDNA libraries came from 5' RACE performed with UMI labels. TCRdb re-called the 5' RACE reads and catalogs CDR3 proteins one per entry, DNA excluded. In all, the sample yields tens of thousands of distinct CDR3 sequences. Which antigens these TCRs recognize remains unknown. Source material: naive CXCR3+ CD8+ T cells from blood. Subset of the sample: CD45RO-CCR7+CD27+CD95- naive CD8+ T cells expressing CXCR3 (TNR3+). The receptors derive from a human donor in good health. Some clones in this sample may be carry-over from other donors' samples.

This chain links TRBV2 with TRBJ2-7. Germline loops: CDR1 SNHLY, CDR2 FYNNEI. CDR3 length: 13 residues. The chain's CDR3 is CASSEQGPYEQYF.

The chain recombines TRBV5-5 with TRBJ2-1; no DNA is available, so the TRBD2 call from TCRdb remains unchecked. Germline-derived CDR1 and CDR2 are SGHKS and YYEKEE (reference sequence). The CDR3 extends over 15 amino acids. CDR3 sequence: CASSFWASGGNEQFF.